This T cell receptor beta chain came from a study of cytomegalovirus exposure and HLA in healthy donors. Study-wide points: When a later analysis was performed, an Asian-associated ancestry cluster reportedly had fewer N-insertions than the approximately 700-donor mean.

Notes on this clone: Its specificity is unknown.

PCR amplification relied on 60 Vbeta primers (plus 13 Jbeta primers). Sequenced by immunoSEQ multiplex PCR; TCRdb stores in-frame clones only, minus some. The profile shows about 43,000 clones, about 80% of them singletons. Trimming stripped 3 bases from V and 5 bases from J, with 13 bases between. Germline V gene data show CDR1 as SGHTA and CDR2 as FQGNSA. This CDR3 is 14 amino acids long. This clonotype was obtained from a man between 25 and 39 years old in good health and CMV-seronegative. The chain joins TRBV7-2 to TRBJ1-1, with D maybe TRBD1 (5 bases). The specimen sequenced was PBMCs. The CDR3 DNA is TGTGCCAGCAGCTTCGACAGTACGAAAACTGAAGCTTTCTTT. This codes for CASSFDSTKTEAFF.